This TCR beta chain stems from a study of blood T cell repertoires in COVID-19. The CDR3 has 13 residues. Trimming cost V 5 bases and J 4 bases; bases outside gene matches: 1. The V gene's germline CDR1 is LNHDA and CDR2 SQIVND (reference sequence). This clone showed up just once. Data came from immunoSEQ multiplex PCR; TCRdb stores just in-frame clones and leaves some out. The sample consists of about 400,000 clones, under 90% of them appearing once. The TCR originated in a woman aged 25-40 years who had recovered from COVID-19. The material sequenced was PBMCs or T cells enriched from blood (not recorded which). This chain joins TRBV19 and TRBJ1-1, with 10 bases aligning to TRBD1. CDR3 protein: CASSWTGGTEAFF. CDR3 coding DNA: TGTGCCAGTAGTTGGACAGGGGGCACTGAAGCTTTCTTT.